What follows describes a single T cell receptor beta chain. This clonotype counts as medium-sized (0.01 to 0.1%). Its antigen is unknown. Base qualities were left out, and no much larger clone turns up one base away. The data belong to a study of T cell repertoires in aging, cancer and after chemotherapy (dated by TCRdb to about 2019). Study-wide context: Donors spanned six age groups from 30 or younger to 70 or older, with at least three individuals per group. Alongside 95 healthy donors serving as a reference group, the cohort included over 200 cancer patients, of whom approximately 94 had hematological cancers and 124 had solid cancers. To examine immunoaging and T cell reconstitution after chemotherapy, the study profiled TCR beta repertoires in peripheral blood from healthy donors and cancer patients. In the hematological group, paired pre- and post-chemotherapy samples were obtained from chronic lymphocytic leukemia patients treated with fludarabine- or bendamustine-based regimens. In total, the full dataset held some 8.2 million TCR reads. Overall study results and their limits: Lymphoid organ infiltration was present in the hematological cancer patients, and this infiltration may itself impair thymic emigration or the expansion of peripheral T cells. In healthy donors, the decline in TCR diversity with age was mainly explained by loss of richness, whereas in cancer patients loss of evenness was also found to contribute. In both cancer cohorts, median generation probability rose over the chemotherapy interval, which suggests that the repertoire was reconstituted through rebound thymic output. Compared with age-matched healthy donors, untreated patients with either hematological or solid cancers had significantly lower TCR diversity in the blood along with higher clonality. The authors noted that the repertoire data do not allow conclusions about immunological memory after chemotherapy.

Rearranged TRB sequences spanning V, D and J segments were amplified by multiplex touch-down PCR using a mixed TRB-A/B primer pool. Illumina adapters and sample indices were attached to the amplicons through two consecutive PCR reactions run with Phusion HS II polymerase. The amplicons were purified from gel with the NucleoSpin Gel and PCR Clean-up kit and then assessed with Qubit and an Agilent 2100 Bioanalyzer. The libraries were sequenced on an Illumina MiSeq with 600-cycle, single-indexed, paired-end runs. In the original analysis: TRB sequences were processed with MiXCR versions 2.12 and 3.0.5. Each unique CDR3 nucleotide sequence was treated as one clone, and only productive sequences with two or more reads were kept. The repertoire metrics were Shannon diversity, evenness, clonality (calculated as one minus evenness), and diversity profiles parameterized by alpha from 0 to 5. The IGoR algorithm was used to compute generation probabilities of clones in paired pre- and post-chemotherapy samples. In TCRdb, the public reads were trimmed at Q25 with fastp and aligned with MiXCR, with productive beta chains retained. Rows are unified per CDR3 protein, each entry keeping the most common DNA and genes. It is TCRdb's table, rather than the study itself, that gives the V and J calls and clone size. The sample contains roughly 4,600 distinct CDR3 sequences, around 28% of them found a single time. The ten largest clones represent about 47% of the sample.

V loses 6 bases at its end and J loses 7 bases; junction bases beyond the gene matches: 4. Reading the germline V gene gives CDR1 SGHNT and CDR2 YENEEA. The CDR3 measures 13 amino acids from cysteine to phenylalanine. Just the 39-base CDR3 DNA is kept, in frame starting at base 1. TCR beta rearrangements were amplified from genomic DNA extracted from peripheral blood rather than from sorted cells or RNA. The material sequenced was blood. The receptor was derived from a human donor with a blood cancer. The sequence joins TRBV11-3 to TRBJ1-3; 9 central nucleotides agree with TRBD1. The bases are TGTGCCAGCAGACGACAGGGGGTTAACACCATATATTTT. Its translation reads: CASRRQGVNTIYF.